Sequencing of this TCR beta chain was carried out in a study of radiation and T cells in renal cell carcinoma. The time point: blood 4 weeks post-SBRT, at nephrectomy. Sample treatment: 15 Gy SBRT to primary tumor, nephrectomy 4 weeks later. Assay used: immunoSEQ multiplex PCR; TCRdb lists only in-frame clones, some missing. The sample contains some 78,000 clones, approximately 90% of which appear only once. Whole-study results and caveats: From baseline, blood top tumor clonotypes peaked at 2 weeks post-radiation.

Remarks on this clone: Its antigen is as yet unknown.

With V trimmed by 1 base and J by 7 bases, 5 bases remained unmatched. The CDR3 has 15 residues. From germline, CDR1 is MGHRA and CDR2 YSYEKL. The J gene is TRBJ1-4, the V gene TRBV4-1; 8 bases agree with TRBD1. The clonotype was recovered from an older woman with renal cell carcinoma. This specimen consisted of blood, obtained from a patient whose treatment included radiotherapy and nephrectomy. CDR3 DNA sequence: TGCGCCAGCAGCCAAGGACAGGGGTGGCGTGAAAAACTGTTTTTT. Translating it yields CASSQGQGWREKLFF.